This TCR beta chain was recorded in a study of blood T cell repertoires in COVID-19. Turning to the study itself: From the United States, Italy and Spain came samples of acute and convalescent COVID-19. From T cells, B-cell-depleted T cells, or PBMCs came the material, which was cDNA or gDNA.

During active infection, Seattle patients enrolled and were then monitored through disease. V lost 7 bases and J lost 6; bases outside the gene matches: 8. The CDR3 is 14 amino acids. Germline lookup yields CDR1 MDHEN and CDR2 SYDVKM. In the study's own analysis: Estimated nucleated cell counts came from reference gene primer amplification. Some clones are missing from TCRdb's copy, which holds only in-frame ones; the method was immunoSEQ multiplex PCR. V, J and clone size are taken as reported in that table, and D and trimming were inferred from the DNA itself. Of some 130,000 clones listed, roughly 89% are singletons.

This chain joins TRBV28 and TRBJ2-3; 9 bases fit TRBD1. The receptor was derived from a man between 60 and 75 years old with COVID-19, enrolled during active disease. Sequenced sample: peripheral blood. The DNA for the CDR3 is TGTGCCAGCATGGGGACAGGGCTGAGGGATACGCAGTATTTT. Protein sequence: CASMGTGLRDTQYF.